This T cell receptor beta chain is from a study of blood T cell repertoires in COVID-19. Study-wide context: Sites in the United States, Italy and Spain provided acute and convalescent COVID-19 samples. The analysed material was cDNA or gDNA that came from T cells, B-cell-depleted T cells, or PBMCs.

Using immunoSEQ multiplex PCR, the repertoire was profiled, and TCRdb retains in-frame clones only, with some absent. The sample contains about 72,000 clones, roughly 90% of which appear only once. The sample consisted of peripheral blood. This clonotype was obtained from a woman aged 55 to 70 with active COVID-19.

The DNA for the CDR3 is TGTGCCAGCAGGGGGACAGGAGGCCCCACTGAAGCTTTCTTT. Residues: CASRGTGGPTEAFF. The chain joins TRBV6-5 to TRBJ1-1, with 8 bases matching TRBD1. Germline V gene sequence: CDR1 MNHEY, CDR2 SVGAGI. J gave up 4 bases and V 6 bases, and 7 bases lay outside the gene matches. The CDR3 runs to 14 residues.